This T cell receptor beta chain was recovered during a study of blood T cell repertoires in COVID-19. Study information: Spain, Italy and the United States supplied samples that represented acute and convalescent COVID-19. Sources were T cells, B-cell-depleted T cells, or PBMCs; the material itself was cDNA or gDNA.

This clone was detected once. Original methodology: From reference gene primer amplification, estimates of nucleated cell counts were derived. Measured with immunoSEQ multiplex PCR; TCRdb has only the in-frame clones, and not every one. Clonal size and the V and J genes are those of that table, whereas D and trimming came from the DNA. This sample has 60,000 to 65,000 clones; roughly 79% occur once, and the top ten carry around 32%. Germline assignment: CDR1 LNHDA and CDR2 SQIVND (reference sequence). The CDR3 contains 15 residues. The V gene end was trimmed by 6 bases and the J gene end by 4 bases; junction bases not matched to a gene: 9.

The sequenced material came from peripheral blood. The rearrangement links TRBV19 to TRBJ1-5; TRBD1 matches at 7 bases. The receptor was isolated from a human donor in a cohort sampled during active COVID-19. DNA for the CDR3: TGTGCCAGTAGAACACAGGGGACCACGAATCAGCCCCAGCATTTT. The encoded protein is CASRTQGTTNQPQHF. The full variable domain, with the rest looked up from reference TRBV19 and TRBJ1-5, is DGGITQSPKYLFRKEGQNVTLSCEQNLNHDAMYWYRQDPGQGLRLIYYSQIVNDFQKGDIAEGYSVSREKKESFPLTVTSAQKNPTAFYLCASRTQGTTNQPQHFGDGTRLSIL.